One and the same sample provided the 22 T cell receptor beta chains below, sequenced in a study of regulatory T cells in long-lasting Graves disease. Relying on iRepertoire HTBI primers and Arm-PCR of CDR3 regions, the team built TCR beta libraries. TCRdb analysed the multiplex PCR reads with MiXCR anew, one entry per CDR3 protein. Of fewer than 400,000 distinct CDR3 sequences in the sample, roughly 21% are singletons; the top ten hold 25% to 30%. Regarding time point: persistent/refractory GD, antithyroid drugs over 5 years with positive TRAb. From PBMCs, RNA was extracted and then used to make the TCR library. Specimen: peripheral blood mononuclear cells (PBMCs), collected when the disease was refractory, from a patient treated with antithyroid drugs. The receptors here all came from a female donor with Graves disease.

Notes on this clonotype: This may be a read error, as it is one base from a much larger clone. The V gene is TRBV2, the J gene TRBJ2-5; possibly TRBD1 for D (5 bases). The length of the CDR3 is 12 residues. Per the germline V gene, CDR1 is SNHLY and CDR2 is FYNNEI. The CDR3, as DNA: TGTGCCACCACGTTTGGGGCGGAGACCCAGCACTTC. It codes for CATTFGAETQHF.

J is TRBJ2-3 and V is TRBV28, with D possibly being TRBD1 (5 bases). This CDR3 spans 14 amino acids. The ends were cut back, 3 bases at V and 0 bases at J, with 7 bases in the middle. Germline V CDR1 and CDR2: MDHEN, SYDVKM. The CDR3 here is CASSFYRSTDTQYF. The CDR3 DNA follows: TGTGCCAGCAGTTTTTACAGGAGCACAGATACGCAGTATTTT.

This chain connects TRBV6-1 to TRBJ2-3; D call uncertain. Germline CDR1 and CDR2: MNHNS and SASEGT. The CDR3 has 14 amino acids. V was trimmed by 5 bases and J by 9 bases, leaving 18 bases between them. CDR3: CASSRRRAPTTQYF. The CDR3 DNA sequence: TGTGCCAGCAGTCGACGACGGGCCCCCACCACGCAGTATTTT.

This clonotype was observed a handful of times. The chain is built from TRBV7-9 and TRBJ1-1; no definite D call. V shed 3 bases and J shed 7 bases, with 6 bases lying between them. The germline CDR1 and CDR2 sequences are SEHNR and FQNEAQ (reference sequence). The CDR3 is 11 amino acids. The CDR3 DNA reads TGTGCCAGCAGCTTCGGGTTTGAAGCTTTCTTT. It yields the protein CASSFGFEAFF.

The chain recombines TRBV7-9 with TRBJ2-7; 12 positions agree with TRBD2. Trimming at V came to 3 bases and at J to 3 bases, leaving 3 bases not matched to a gene. Looked up from germline, CDR1 is SEHNR and CDR2 is FQNEAQ (reference sequence). The CDR3 is made up of 15 amino acids. CDR3 amino acids: CASSFRLAGVYEQYF. The CDR3 nucleotides read TGTGCCAGCAGCTTCAGACTAGCGGGAGTCTACGAGCAGTACTTC.

This clonotype was seen at least ten times. J is TRBJ1-2 and V is TRBV25-1, with D possibly being TRBD1 (6 bases). Germline lookup yields CDR1 MGHDK and CDR2 SYGVNS. The V and J ends lost 6 bases and 5 bases respectively, with 16 bases between them. There are 14 residues in the CDR3. Here the CDR3 reads CASSPRGRRYGYTF. CDR3 bases: TGTGCCAGCAGCCCCAGGGGAAGGAGGTATGGCTACACCTTC.

This clonotype was seen repeatedly, ten times or more. V is TRBV3-1 and J is TRBJ2-5; 8 nucleotides line up with TRBD2. The V segment lost 8 bases and the J segment 4 bases; nucleotides outside the gene matches: 9. CDR3 length: 14 amino acids. Germline values: CDR1 LGHDT, CDR2 YNNKEL (reference sequence). DNA of the CDR3: TGTGCCAGCTCGGGACTAGTTAGGCCAGAGACCCAGTACTTC. It is translated as CASSGLVRPETQYF.

This clonotype was seen at least ten times. The chain recombines TRBV28 with TRBJ2-5; possibly TRBD1 or TRBD2 for D (5 bases each). Germline lookup yields CDR1 MDHEN and CDR2 SYDVKM. V shed 5 bases and J shed 2 bases, with 21 bases lying between them. The CDR3 runs to 17 residues. The CDR3 DNA reads TGTGCCAGCAGTGCCCGCGGGTTCAGGACAACACAAGAGACCCAGTACTTC. It is translated as CASSARGFRTTQETQYF.

Concerning this clonotype: This is likely an artifact of a read error, given a far larger clone one base away. The chain carries TRBV6-2 or TRBV6-3 and TRBJ1-5; 9 positions match TRBD1. Germline-derived CDR1 and CDR2 are MNHEY and SVGEGT. The CDR3 runs 13 residues. Here the CDR3 reads CASSRQGGQPLHF. CDR3 bases: TGTGCCAGCAGTCGACAGGGGGGACAGCCCCTGCATTTT.

This clonotype was seen many times. The chain uses TRBV25-1 and TRBJ2-5; D gene uncertain. The CDR3 is 12 amino acids. The V and J ends lost 0 bases and 9 bases respectively, with 8 bases between them. Per germline, CDR1 MGHDK and CDR2 SYGVNS. CDR3 sequence reads: CASSEYTVAQYF. The DNA of the CDR3 is TGTGCCAGCAGTGAATACACGGTGGCCCAGTACTTC.

At least ten counts were recorded for this clonotype. The V and J genes are TRBV18 and TRBJ1-1; possible D gene TRBD1, 5 bases. CDR3 size: 13 residues. Germline V lookup: CDR1 KGHSH, CDR2 LQKENI. With 6 bases removed from V and 1 base from J, the gap between germline ends came to 9 bases. CDR3 loop: CASSGQSNTEAFF. The CDR3 DNA sequence: TGTGCCAGCTCTGGACAATCGAACACTGAAGCTTTCTTT.

At least ten counts were recorded for this clonotype. The rearrangement uses TRBV29-1 and TRBJ1-1; a possible D gene is TRBD1 (6 bases). This CDR3 contains 12 residues. Germline lookup yields CDR1 SQVTM and CDR2 ANQGSEA. V was trimmed by 6 bases and J by 11 bases, leaving 19 bases between them. Here the CDR3 DNA reads TGCAGCGTCGAACGAGATACAGGGTTGGCTTTCTTT. Translating it yields CSVERDTGLAFF.

The J gene is TRBJ1-6, the V gene TRBV27; 10 positions match TRBD1. Germline V gene lookup returns CDR1 MNHEY and CDR2 SMNVEV (reference sequence). V trimming: 8 bases; J trimming: 4 bases; junction bases outside the gene matches: 8. The CDR3 spans 16 residues. The CDR3 loop is CASRGGTGVYNSPLHF. CDR3 in DNA: TGTGCCAGCCGGGGAGGGACAGGGGTATATAATTCACCCCTCCACTTT.

In its sample, this clonotype was seen many times. This chain links TRBV11-2 with TRBJ2-7, with TRBD1 matching 10 bases. The CDR3 sequence is 15 residues long. From germline, CDR1 is SGHAT and CDR2 FQNNGV. The trim removed 6 bases at V and 2 bases at J, leaving 7 bases unmatched. The CDR3 DNA is TGTGCCAGCAGGATCCCGGGACAGGGGACCTACGAGCAGTACTTC. Protein: CASRIPGQGTYEQYF.

This chain links TRBV19 with TRBJ1-2; the D gene is possibly TRBD1 (5 bases). The CDR3 runs 12 residues. The ends were cut back, 3 bases at V and 8 bases at J, with 10 bases in the middle. Germline V CDR1 and CDR2: LNHDA, SQIVND (reference sequence). CDR3 sequence (DNA): TGTGCCAGTAGTATCCAGGGTGGGGGCTACACCTTC. This gives the protein CASSIQGGGYTF.

This chain uses TRBV20-1 with TRBJ2-5; no firm D call. V was shortened by 4 bases and J by 1 base, with 7 bases between the two germline ends. This CDR3 has 12 residues. Germline CDR1 DFQATT, CDR2 SNEGSKA (reference sequence). The CDR3: CSATEVQETQYF. The DNA of the CDR3 is TGCAGTGCTACCGAAGTCCAAGAGACCCAGTACTTC.

CDR3 protein: CASKLAGAAFF. Written as DNA, the CDR3 is TGTGCCAGCAAGTTGGCAGGGGCAGCTTTCTTT. This chain links TRBV6-2 or TRBV6-3 with TRBJ1-1; perhaps TRBD1 as D (6 bases). Germline CDR1 MNHEY, CDR2 SVGEGT. There are 11 residues in the CDR3. Deletions cut 7 bases from V and 10 bases from J, with 13 bases between.

CDR3: CASSYRAKNSPLHF. DNA for the CDR3: TGTGCCAGTAGTTACCGGGCCAAGAATTCACCCCTCCACTTT. The chain couples TRBV19 to TRBJ1-6; D is unclear. The germline V gene has CDR1 LNHDA and CDR2 SQIVND (reference sequence). The germline V and J ends were trimmed by 5 bases and 7 bases, with 12 bases remaining between them. The CDR3 runs to 14 residues.

The genes are TRBV5-1 and TRBJ2-7; D remains unclear. CDR1 and CDR2 (germline): SGHRS, YFSETQ. The CDR3 extends over 14 amino acids. Trimming cost V 0 bases and J 4 bases, with 11 bases left between them. Here the CDR3 DNA reads TGCGCCAGCAGCTTGGTCAAAGGCAGTTACGAGCAGTACTTC. Its protein is CASSLVKGSYEQYF.

The CDR3 bases are TGTGCCAGCAGCGGCACCGCGGGGGAGACCCAGTACTTC. Translating gives CASSGTAGETQYF. The chain has TRBV5-6 and TRBJ2-5, with TRBD2 as a possible D gene (6 bases). V was cut by 4 bases and J by 5 bases, with 12 bases left in between. The CDR3 is made up of 13 amino acids. Germline CDR1 is SGHDT and CDR2 is YYEEEE.

The genes are TRBV20-1 and TRBJ1-5; weak D call: TRBD1 (5 bases). V gave up 6 bases and J gave up 7 bases, with 19 bases separating them. CDR1 and CDR2 (germline): DFQATT, SNEGSKA (reference sequence). CDR3 length: 14 residues. CDR3 DNA: TGCAGTGCCGGACGGGACTTCCTCAAGCAGCCCCAGCATTTT. Translating gives CSAGRDFLKQPQHF.

The gene calls are TRBV19 and TRBJ1-1, with D hard to call. Trimming pared 2 bases from V and 0 bases from J, leaving 10 bases between. In germline, CDR1 is LNHDA, CDR2 SQIVND (reference sequence). The CDR3 extends over 15 amino acids. CDR3 region: CASSISSDMNTEAFF. The DNA of the CDR3 is TGTGCCAGTAGTATATCGTCAGACATGAACACTGAAGCTTTCTTT.